This is a list of T cell receptor beta chains from one sample in a study of memory CD4+ T cells and cytomegalovirus serostatus. Clones were read by immunoSEQ multiplex PCR, and TCRdb kept only the in-frame ones, dropping some. Among tens of thousands of clones, over 75% were seen once, and the ten largest hold 0.5% to 0.65%. Material: memory CD4+ T cells from blood. The receptors come from an adult in good health and CMV-seronegative. CDR3s include the opening cysteine and the closing phenylalanine or tryptophan. A D gene is named only where the DNA matches it firmly. Size is stated for part of the rows, as once, few or many counts, or as a class when the clone is expanded.

V	J	size	D	DNA	CDR3
TRBV5-1	TRBJ1-1	.	.	TGCGCCAGCAGCTTGGAGGGGATTGGGAACACTGAAGCTTTCTTT	CASSLEGIGNTEAFF
TRBV9	TRBJ2-5	.	.	TGTGCCAGCAGCGTAGGTACAGGGGGGGCAGAGACCCAGTACTTC	CASSVGTGGAETQYF
TRBV7-3	TRBJ2-3	.	.	TGTGCCAGCAGCTTAAGGGGTTTTAGTACAGATACGCAGTATTTT	CASSLRGFSTDTQYF
TRBV19	TRBJ1-3	few	.	TGTGCCAGTAGTGACGCCCAGGGGCTCGGAAACACCATATATTTT	CASSDAQGLGNTIYF
TRBV5-5	TRBJ1-5	once	.	TGTGCCAGCAGCTCTACAGGGTATAGCAATCAGCCCCAGCATTTT	CASSSTGYSNQPQHF
TRBV7-2	TRBJ2-1	.	.	TGTGCCAGCAGCTTAGAAGGGGAGGATGAGCAGTTCTTC	CASSLEGEDEQFF
TRBV20-1	TRBJ2-7	once	.	TGCAGTGCACTGGGTCATCAGAACTTC	CSALGHQNF
TRBV7-8	TRBJ1-1	.	.	TGTGCCAGCAGTAAATCCGGGTCAACAACTGAAGCTTTCTTT	CASSKSGSTTEAFF
TRBV9	TRBJ1-4	.	TRBD1	TGTGCCAGCAGCCCCGGGACAGAGGAAAAACTGTTTTTT	CASSPGTEEKLFF
TRBV9	TRBJ1-4	.	TRBD1	TGTGCCAGCAGCGTGACAGGGAGGGGTGAAAAACTGTTTTTT	CASSVTGRGEKLFF
TRBV6-1	TRBJ1-5	.	.	TGTGCCAGCGACCGGGTTTTTGGCAATCAGCCCCAGCATTTT	CASDRVFGNQPQHF
TRBV29-1	TRBJ2-3	once	.	TGCAGCGTTGATAGATGGGATACGCAGTATTTT	CSVDRWDTQYF
TRBV10-2	TRBJ1-1	.	.	TGCGCCACCAGACAGGACTTGAACACTGAAGCTTTCTTT	CATRQDLNTEAFF
TRBV14	TRBJ2-1	.	TRBD1	TGTGCCAGCAGCCAAGATGGGGGACAGTTCTACAATGAGCAGTTCTTC	CASSQDGGQFYNEQFF
TRBV11-2	TRBJ2-2	.	.	TGTGCCAGCAGCTTAGGCCCAGGGATGGGGGAGCTGTTTTTT	CASSLGPGMGELFF
TRBV5-6	TRBJ1-1	few	.	TGTGCCAGCACCTGGGGTCATGGTAGTGTCACTGAAGCTTTCTTT	CASTWGHGSVTEAFF
TRBV20-1	TRBJ2-7	.	.	TGCAGTGCCGTGGCCGGGGAATCGCAGTACTTC	CSAVAGESQYF
TRBV25-1	TRBJ2-3	.	.	TGTGCCAGTTCGGGGGACGAGACAGATACGCAGTATTTT	CASSGDETDTQYF
TRBV6-6	TRBJ2-2	.	TRBD2	TGTGCCAGCAACGATCTGACTAGCGGGGATGGGGAGCTGTTTTTT	CASNDLTSGDGELFF
TRBV5-6	TRBJ2-1	.	.	TGTGCCAGCAGCTTGGAAGGTTACGGTGAGCAGTTCTTC	CASSLEGYGEQFF
TRBV25-1	TRBJ2-7	.	.	TGTGCCAGCAGTCGGTTGGGGGCCGAGCAGTACTTC	CASSRLGAEQYF
TRBV7-2	TRBJ1-1	.	TRBD1	TGTGCCAGCAGCTTTCTCCGACAGGGCGGCACTGAAGCTTTCTTT	CASSFLRQGGTEAFF
TRBV5-1	TRBJ2-3	.	.	TGCGCCAGCAGCTTGGGCCAGGCCACAGATACGCAGTATTTT	CASSLGQATDTQYF
TRBV28	TRBJ1-5	.	.	TGTGCCAGCAGTCTGGGCGGGGCGGTGGGTCAGCCCCAGCATTTT	CASSLGGAVGQPQHF
TRBV4-3	TRBJ2-1	.	.	TGCGCCAGCAGCCAAGTTTTGGGTGAAGAGCAGTTCTTC	CASSQVLGEEQFF
TRBV27	TRBJ1-2	.	.	TGTGCCAGCAGACCAAGTGGGGTAGTCGGAGGCTACACCTTC	CASRPSGVVGGYTF
TRBV4-1	TRBJ2-1	.	.	TGCGCCAGCAGCCAAGAGGCCAGAACTTTTTACAATGAGCAGTTCTTC	CASSQEARTFYNEQFF
TRBV5-4	TRBJ1-2	.	TRBD1	TGTGCCAGCAGCCGGGAAAGGACAGGTTTATATGGCTACACCTTC	CASSRERTGLYGYTF
TRBV7-8	TRBJ1-6	.	TRBD1	TGTGCCAGCAGCTTAGCCCTAACCCAGGGGGCTAGTTCACCCCTCCACTTT	CASSLALTQGASSPLHF
TRBV14	TRBJ1-2	.	.	TGTGCCAGCAGCCAAGATCCTTATGGCTACACCTTC	CASSQDPYGYTF
TRBV6-5	TRBJ2-1	.	.	TGTGCCAGCAGTTACGCTTCGGTAGACAATGAGCAGTTCTTC	CASSYASVDNEQFF
TRBV19	TRBJ2-3	once	.	TGTGCCAGTAGTCTGACGTATAGCACAGATACGCAGTATTTT	CASSLTYSTDTQYF
TRBV29-1	TRBJ2-3	.	TRBD2	TGCAGCTTTACTAGCGGCTTCACAGATACGCAGTATTTT	CSFTSGFTDTQYF
TRBV7-9	TRBJ2-7	.	.	TGTGCCAGCACCCCTTCAGTGGGTTCAGTCTACGAGCAGTACTTC	CASTPSVGSVYEQYF
TRBV7-3	TRBJ2-1	.	.	TGTGCCAGCAGCTTAAACCCCCAACAGGCTACCTACAATGAGCAGTTCTTC	CASSLNPQQATYNEQFF
TRBV7-2	TRBJ2-3	.	TRBD2	TGTGCCAGCAGCTTACAAGCGGGGAGCACAGATACGCAGTATTTT	CASSLQAGSTDTQYF
TRBV7-9	TRBJ1-2	.	TRBD1	TGTGCCAGCAGCTTAGCTGGGGGACAGAGTAACTATGGCTACACCTTC	CASSLAGGQSNYGYTF
TRBV5-1	TRBJ1-1	.	.	TGCGCCAGCAGCTTATACTTGAACACTGAAGCTTTCTTT	CASSLYLNTEAFF
TRBV19	TRBJ1-2	once	TRBD1	TGTGCCAGTAGTCTAGGGACAGGGGCTAACTATGGCTACACCTTC	CASSLGTGANYGYTF
TRBV2	TRBJ2-2	few	TRBD2	TGTGCCAGCAGTGAAAGCGGGATAAACACCGGGGAGCTGTTTTTT	CASSESGINTGELFF
TRBV7-9	TRBJ2-7	.	.	TGTGCCAGCAGCCCCTTGTGGGGAAGCTCCTACGAGCAGTACTTC	CASSPLWGSSYEQYF
TRBV23-1	TRBJ1-5	.	.	TGCGCCAGCAGTACCCACCACTATAGCAATCAGCCCCAGCATTTT	CASSTHHYSNQPQHF
TRBV7-3	TRBJ2-2	.	TRBD2	TGTGCCAGCAGTACCACGCCCTCACTAGCGGGGGGGCACACCGGGGAGCTGTTTTTT	CASSTTPSLAGGHTGELFF
TRBV6-6	TRBJ2-2	.	.	TGTGCCAGCTCCCCAGGCACAGGGACCCGACTGGGGCTGTTTTTT	CASSPGTGTRLGLFF
TRBV9	TRBJ2-2	.	TRBD2	TGTGCCAGCAGCGTTAGCGGGGGGGCTTTCCCCGGGGAGCTGTTTTTT	CASSVSGGAFPGELFF
TRBV27	TRBJ2-2	once	.	TGTGCCAGCAGCCTTGCAGGAGCCGGGGAGCTGTTTTTT	CASSLAGAGELFF
TRBV11-2	TRBJ2-3	.	.	TGTGCCAGCAGCAACAGGGAGGGGAGAGCCGGGGCCGGGTATTTT	CASSNREGRAGAGYF
TRBV13	TRBJ1-2	.	.	TGTGCCAGCAGCTTGGGGGGGCTTCATGGCTACACCTTC	CASSLGGLHGYTF
TRBV7-6	TRBJ2-5	.	.	TGTGCCAGCAGCTTACTGGGGGGGCGAGAGACCCAGTACTTC	CASSLLGGRETQYF
TRBV11-2	TRBJ2-1	.	.	TGTGCCAGCAGCTCACTTTCCCGCTCCTACAATGAGCAGTTCTTC	CASSSLSRSYNEQFF
TRBV10-3	TRBJ2-7	.	TRBD2	TGTGCCATCAGTCCCTCCCCAGGGGCGGGGGGGCACTACGAGCAGTACTTC	CAISPSPGAGGHYEQYF
TRBV5-1	TRBJ1-4	.	.	TGCGCCAGCAGCCCCGGTACCGGGGGCGCGAATGAAAAACTGTTTTTT	CASSPGTGGANEKLFF
TRBV7-9	TRBJ1-2	.	.	TGTGCCAGCAGCTTAGGTGAGACGGTCTTCGGCTACACCTTC	CASSLGETVFGYTF
TRBV10-3	TRBJ1-2	.	.	TGTGCCATCAGTGAGTCACCGGCGAAGGGCGAACTCTATGGCTACACCTTC	CAISESPAKGELYGYTF